This T cell receptor (beta chain) was identified in a study of blood T cell repertoires in COVID-19 (TCRdb year 2020). Background on the whole study: Collaborator samples came from the United States, Italy and Spain and covered acute and convalescent phases of COVID-19. The material from the prospective study consisted of cDNA or gDNA derived from T cells, B-cell-depleted T cells, or PBMCs. The dataset comprised deeply sampled blood TCRbeta repertoires from subjects exposed to, actively infected with, or recovered from COVID-19. The repertoires were released in a freely available public database intended as a resource for research on the immune response to SARS-CoV-2. Samples came from the ongoing ImmuneRACE study (first 160 participants) plus 1,254 subjects from 6 global collaborators. Nearly every sample came with metadata listing a de-identified subject ID, COVID-19 status, age in years and sex. HLA class I and class II types, where available, came from metadata supplied by the sample provider rather than from assay-based typing. Results the study describes overall, beyond this receptor: Clinical and demographic metadata were provided uncurated, with the amount varying by source and participant.

One collaborating source in Seattle enrolled patients while the patients were actively infected and followed the patients over time throughout the course of disease. The collaborating institutions used their own protocols to collect whole blood in K2EDTA tubes. For TCRbeta analysis, collaborator samples were shipped as frozen whole blood, as isolated PBMCs, or as DNA extracted from either sample type. TCRbeta CDR3 regions were amplified from genomic DNA using the immunoSEQ Assay, a bias-controlled multiplex PCR. The study's own analysis went as follows. The number of nucleated cells in each sample was estimated by amplification of reference gene primers within the assay. To quantify the absolute abundance of each unique TCRbeta CDR3 rearrangement, sequence reads were collapsed and filtered. Productive Simpson clonality was computed per sample as the square root of Simpson's diversity index over productive rearrangements. TCRdb limited this immuneACCESS table to in-frame rearrangements with V and J called. A share of clones is missing; checked studies link under half to unresolved V genes, and the rest is unexplained. The V and J calls and clone size were taken over from that table, and D and trimming were inferred from the DNA. Within this sample are roughly 140,000 clones, with 70% to 90% of them counted one time only. The ten largest account for around 8% of the sample.

Details on this clone: It lacks a known antigen. No much larger clone is present one base from it, and per-base qualities are unavailable.

CDR1 and CDR2, per the germline V gene, are SGDLS and YYNGEE. V gives up 3 bases and J gives up 5 bases, and the segment between their germline ends measures 20 bases. The CDR3 contains 16 residues, cysteine and phenylalanine counted. The DNA shown is the 48-base CDR3, in frame from base 1. The source is a woman aged 55-70 years with COVID-19, enrolled during active disease. Rearrangement joined TRBV9 to TRBJ2-5; the D gene is unclear. The sequenced material came from peripheral blood. At the DNA level, the sequence is TGTGCCAGCAGCGAGCGCCCTGCCTCTCCTCGGGAGACCCAGTACTTC. This yields the protein CASSERPASPRETQYF.